This T cell receptor beta chain was profiled in a study of T cell changes during pregnancy in multiple sclerosis. The data were produced by immunoSEQ multiplex PCR, yet TCRdb's version contains in-frame clones alone and is incomplete. This sample has more than 85,000 clones, with approximately 92% found just once. V lost 2 bases to trimming and J lost 2 bases, with 7 bases between them. This CDR3 is built from 14 residues. Germline loops: CDR1 MDHEN, CDR2 SYDVKM. V usage is TRBV28 and J usage is TRBJ1-5; D is possibly TRBD1 (5 bases). The clonotype was recovered from a female donor in good health, enrolled as a control in a pregnancy study. Sequencing was performed on peripheral blood, taken in the third trimester of pregnancy. As DNA, the CDR3 is TGTGCCAGCAGTTTACGACAGCGCAATCAGCCCCAGCATTTT. It yields the protein CASSLRQRNQPQHF.